This T cell receptor (beta chain) stems from a study of blood T cell repertoires in COVID-19. Across the whole study: Acute and convalescent COVID-19 samples came from the United States, Italy and Spain. The analysed material was cDNA or gDNA that came from T cells, B-cell-depleted T cells, or PBMCs.

Study processing details: Estimation of nucleated cell counts was performed using reference gene primer amplification. Here immunoSEQ multiplex PCR was the method, and the copy in TCRdb shows in-frame clones only, minus some. V and J calls and clone size are given by that table; D and trimming were obtained from the DNA. The sample holds fewer than 85,000 clones, about 88% seen once. CDR3 length: 16 amino acids. The germline CDR1 and CDR2 sequences are SGHNT and YYREEE (reference sequence). V was trimmed by 0 bases and J by 2 bases, leaving 13 bases between them. J is TRBJ2-3 and V is TRBV5-4; perhaps TRBD1 as D (6 bases). The source of this sequence is a human donor in a cohort sampled during active COVID-19. The sample taken for sequencing was peripheral blood. The CDR3 coding sequence is TGTGCCAGCAGCTTGGTCGTAGGACAGACCACAGATACGCAGTATTTT. This translates into CASSLVVGQTTDTQYF.